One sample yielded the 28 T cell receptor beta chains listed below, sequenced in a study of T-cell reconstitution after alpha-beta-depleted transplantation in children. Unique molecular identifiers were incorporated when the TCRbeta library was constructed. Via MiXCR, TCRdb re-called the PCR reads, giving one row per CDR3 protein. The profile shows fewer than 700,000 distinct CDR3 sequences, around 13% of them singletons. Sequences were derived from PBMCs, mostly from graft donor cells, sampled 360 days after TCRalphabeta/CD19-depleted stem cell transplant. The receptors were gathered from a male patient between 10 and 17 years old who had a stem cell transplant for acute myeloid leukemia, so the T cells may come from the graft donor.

DNA of the CDR3: TGTGCCAGCAGCCCAGGGTCCAGGGGGCTTAACACCGGGGAGCTGTTTTTT. Its translation is CASSPGSRGLNTGELFF. The rearrangement uses TRBV7-3 and TRBJ2-2; TRBD1 matches at 8 bases. The CDR3 sequence is 17 residues long. Trimming removed 5 bases from V and 2 bases from J; junction bases left unmatched: 10. CDR1 is SGHTA, CDR2 FQGTGA, per germline.

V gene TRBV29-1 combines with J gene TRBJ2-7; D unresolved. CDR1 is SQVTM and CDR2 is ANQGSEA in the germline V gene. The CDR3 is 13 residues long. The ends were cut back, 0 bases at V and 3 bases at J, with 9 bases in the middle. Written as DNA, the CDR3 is TGCAGCGTTGAAGAGGGGAACAACTACGAGCAGTACTTC. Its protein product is CSVEEGNNYEQYF.

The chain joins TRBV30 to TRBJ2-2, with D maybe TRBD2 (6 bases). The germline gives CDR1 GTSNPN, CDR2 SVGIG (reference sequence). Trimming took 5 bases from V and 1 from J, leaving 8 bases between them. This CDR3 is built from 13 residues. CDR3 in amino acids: CAWGTLNTGELFF. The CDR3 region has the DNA TGTGCCTGGGGGACTCTGAACACCGGGGAGCTGTTTTTT.

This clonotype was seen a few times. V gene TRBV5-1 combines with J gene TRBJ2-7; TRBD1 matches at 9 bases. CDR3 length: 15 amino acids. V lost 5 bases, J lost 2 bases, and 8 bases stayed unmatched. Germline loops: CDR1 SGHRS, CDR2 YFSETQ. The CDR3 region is CASSPGTGKPYEQYF. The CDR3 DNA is TGCGCCAGCAGTCCCGGGACAGGGAAACCCTACGAGCAGTACTTC.

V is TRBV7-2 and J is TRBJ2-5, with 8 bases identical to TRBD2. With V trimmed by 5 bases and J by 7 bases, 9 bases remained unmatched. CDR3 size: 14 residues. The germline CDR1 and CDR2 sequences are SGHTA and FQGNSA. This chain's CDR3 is CASSGLAGMGTQYF. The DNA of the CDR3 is TGTGCCAGCAGCGGTCTAGCGGGTATGGGGACCCAGTACTTC. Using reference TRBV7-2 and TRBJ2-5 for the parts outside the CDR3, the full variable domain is GAGVSQSPSNKVTEKGKDVELRCDPISGHTALYWYRQSLGQGLEFLIYFQGNSAPDKSGLPSDRFSAERTGGSVSTLTIQRTQQEDSAVYLCASSGLAGMGTQYFGPGTRLLVL.

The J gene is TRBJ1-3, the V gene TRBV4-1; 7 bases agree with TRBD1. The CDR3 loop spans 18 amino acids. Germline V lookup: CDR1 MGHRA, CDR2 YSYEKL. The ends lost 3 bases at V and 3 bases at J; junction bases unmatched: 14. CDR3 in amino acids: CASSQALQGKQYGNTIYF. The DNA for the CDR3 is TGCGCCAGCAGCCAGGCACTACAGGGGAAGCAATATGGAAACACCATATATTTT.

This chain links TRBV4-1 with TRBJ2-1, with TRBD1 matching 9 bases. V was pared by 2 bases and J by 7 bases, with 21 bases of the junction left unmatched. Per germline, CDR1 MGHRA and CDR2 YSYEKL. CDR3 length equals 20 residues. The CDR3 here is CASSQYPAGQGHSGRNEQFF. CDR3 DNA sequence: TGCGCCAGCAGCCAATACCCAGCGGGACAGGGACATAGCGGGCGAAATGAGCAGTTCTTC.

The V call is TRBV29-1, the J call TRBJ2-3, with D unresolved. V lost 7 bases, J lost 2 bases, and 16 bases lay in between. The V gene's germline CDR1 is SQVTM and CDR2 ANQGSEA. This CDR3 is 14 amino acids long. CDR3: CSAEPPSLTDTQYF. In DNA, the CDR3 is TGCAGCGCCGAGCCGCCTTCCCTCACAGATACGCAGTATTTT.

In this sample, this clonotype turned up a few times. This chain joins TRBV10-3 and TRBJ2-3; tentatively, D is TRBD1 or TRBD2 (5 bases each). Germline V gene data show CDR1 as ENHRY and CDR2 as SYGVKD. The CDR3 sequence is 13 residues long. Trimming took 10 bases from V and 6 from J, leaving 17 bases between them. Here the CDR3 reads CATTGPSADTQYF. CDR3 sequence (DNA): TGTGCCACAACGGGACCCTCGGCGGATACGCAGTATTTT.

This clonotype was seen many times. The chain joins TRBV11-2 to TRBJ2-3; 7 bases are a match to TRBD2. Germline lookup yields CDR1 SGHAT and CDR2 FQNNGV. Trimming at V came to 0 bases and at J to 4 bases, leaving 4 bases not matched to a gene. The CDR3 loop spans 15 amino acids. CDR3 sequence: CASSLDYGGSDTQYF. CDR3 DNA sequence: TGTGCCAGCAGCTTAGACTACGGGGGGTCAGATACGCAGTATTTT. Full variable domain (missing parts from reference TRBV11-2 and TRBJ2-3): EAGVAQSPRYKIIEKRQSVAFWCNPISGHATLYWYQQILGQGPKLLIQFQNNGVVDDSQLPKDRFSAERLKGVDSTLKIQPAKLEDSAVYLCASSLDYGGSDTQYFGPGTRLTVL.

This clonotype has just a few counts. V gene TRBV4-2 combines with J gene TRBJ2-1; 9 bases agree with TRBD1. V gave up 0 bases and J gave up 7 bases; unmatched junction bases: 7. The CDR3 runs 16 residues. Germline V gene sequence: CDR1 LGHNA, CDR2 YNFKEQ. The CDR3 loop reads CASSQEGRGQGNEQFF. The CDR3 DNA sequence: TGTGCCAGCAGCCAAGAAGGTAGGGGACAGGGTAATGAGCAGTTCTTC.

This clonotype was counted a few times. The CDR3 protein is CASSYLTGYSNQPQHF. CDR3 nucleotide sequence: TGTGCCAGCAGTTACCTGACGGGATATAGCAATCAGCCCCAGCATTTT. The gene calls are TRBV12-3 or TRBV12-4 and TRBJ1-5; D gene unclear. This CDR3 is built from 16 residues. V lost 4 bases to trimming and J lost 0 bases, with 13 bases between them.

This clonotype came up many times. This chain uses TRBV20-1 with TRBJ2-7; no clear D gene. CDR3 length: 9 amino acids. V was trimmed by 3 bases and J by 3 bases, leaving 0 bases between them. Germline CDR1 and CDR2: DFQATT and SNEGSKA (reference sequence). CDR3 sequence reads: CSASYEQYF. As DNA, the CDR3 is TGCAGTGCTAGCTACGAGCAGTACTTC.

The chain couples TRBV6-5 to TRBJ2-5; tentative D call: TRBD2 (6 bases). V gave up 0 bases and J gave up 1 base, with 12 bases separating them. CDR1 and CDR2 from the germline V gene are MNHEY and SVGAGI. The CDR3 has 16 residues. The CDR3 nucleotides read TGTGCCAGCAGTTACTCGGAGGTAGCGGCCCAAGAGACCCAGTACTTC. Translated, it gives CASSYSEVAAQETQYF.

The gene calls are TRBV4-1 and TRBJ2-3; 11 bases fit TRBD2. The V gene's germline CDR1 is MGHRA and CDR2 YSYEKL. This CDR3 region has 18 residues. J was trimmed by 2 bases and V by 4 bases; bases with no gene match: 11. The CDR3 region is CASSLLSGTSGSTDTQYF. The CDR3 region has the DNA TGCGCCAGCAGCCTACTTTCCGGGACTAGCGGATCCACAGATACGCAGTATTTT.

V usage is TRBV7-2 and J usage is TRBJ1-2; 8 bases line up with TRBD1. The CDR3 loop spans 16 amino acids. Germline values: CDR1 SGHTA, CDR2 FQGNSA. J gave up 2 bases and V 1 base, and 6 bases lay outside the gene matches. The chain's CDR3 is CASSLGGTGRNYGYTF. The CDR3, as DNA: TGTGCCAGCAGCTTAGGGGGGACAGGACGCAACTATGGCTACACCTTC.

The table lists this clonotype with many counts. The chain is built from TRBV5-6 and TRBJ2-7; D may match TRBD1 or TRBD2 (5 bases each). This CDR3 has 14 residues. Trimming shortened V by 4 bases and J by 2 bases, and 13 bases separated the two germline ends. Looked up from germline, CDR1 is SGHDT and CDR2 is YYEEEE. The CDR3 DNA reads TGTGCCAGCAGCGCCCGGGGCACAGCCTACGAGCAGTACTTC. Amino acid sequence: CASSARGTAYEQYF.

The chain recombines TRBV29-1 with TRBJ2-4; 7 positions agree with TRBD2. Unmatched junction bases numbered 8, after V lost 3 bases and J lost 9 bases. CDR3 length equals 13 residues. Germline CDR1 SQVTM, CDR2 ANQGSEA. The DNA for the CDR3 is TGCAGCGTTGATTGGGGGGGTCCTGGCATTCAGTACTTC. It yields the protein CSVDWGGPGIQYF.

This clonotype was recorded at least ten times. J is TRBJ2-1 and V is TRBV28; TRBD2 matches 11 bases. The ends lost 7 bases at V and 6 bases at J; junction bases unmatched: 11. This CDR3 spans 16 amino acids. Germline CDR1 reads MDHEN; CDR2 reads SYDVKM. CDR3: CASTAIGLAGPNEQFF. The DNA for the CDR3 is TGTGCCAGCACTGCAATTGGACTAGCGGGTCCCAATGAGCAGTTCTTC.

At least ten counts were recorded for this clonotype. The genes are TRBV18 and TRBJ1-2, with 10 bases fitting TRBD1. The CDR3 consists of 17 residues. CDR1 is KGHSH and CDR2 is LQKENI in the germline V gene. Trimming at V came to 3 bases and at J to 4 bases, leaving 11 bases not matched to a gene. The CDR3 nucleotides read TGTGCCAGCTCACCCTCACGGGGACAGGGGTCCCTCTATGGCTACACCTTC. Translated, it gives CASSPSRGQGSLYGYTF. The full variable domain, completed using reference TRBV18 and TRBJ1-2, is NAGVMQNPRHLVRRRGQEARLRCSPMKGHSHVYWYRQLPEEGLKFMVYLQKENIIDESGMPKERFSAEFPKEGPSILRIQQVVRGDSAAYFCASSPSRGQGSLYGYTFGSGTRLTVV.

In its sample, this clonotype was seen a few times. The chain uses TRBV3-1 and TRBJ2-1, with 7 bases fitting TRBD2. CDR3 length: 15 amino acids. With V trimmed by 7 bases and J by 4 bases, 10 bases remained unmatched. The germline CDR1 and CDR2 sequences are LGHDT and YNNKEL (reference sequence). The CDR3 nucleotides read TGTGCCAGCAAACTCCGAGCGGGGAGATACAATGAGCAGTTCTTC. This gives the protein CASKLRAGRYNEQFF.

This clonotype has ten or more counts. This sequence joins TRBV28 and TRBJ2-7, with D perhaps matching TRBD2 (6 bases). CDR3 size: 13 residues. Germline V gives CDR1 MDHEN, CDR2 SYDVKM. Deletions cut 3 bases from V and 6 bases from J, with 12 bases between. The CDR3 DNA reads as TGTGCCAGCAGTTTGGGCAGGGAGGCCGAGCAGTACTTC. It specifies CASSLGREAEQYF.

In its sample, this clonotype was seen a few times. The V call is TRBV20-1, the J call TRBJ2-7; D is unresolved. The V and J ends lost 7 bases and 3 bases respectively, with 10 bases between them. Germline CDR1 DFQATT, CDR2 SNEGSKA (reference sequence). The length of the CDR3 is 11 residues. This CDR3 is CSGRPLYEQYF. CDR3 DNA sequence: TGCAGTGGGCGACCGCTCTACGAGCAGTACTTC.

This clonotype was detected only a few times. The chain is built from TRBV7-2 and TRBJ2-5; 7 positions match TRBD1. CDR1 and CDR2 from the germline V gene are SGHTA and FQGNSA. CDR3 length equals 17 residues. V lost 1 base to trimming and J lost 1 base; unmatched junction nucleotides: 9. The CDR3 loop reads CASSLVPGTEVQETQYF. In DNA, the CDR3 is TGTGCCAGCAGCTTAGTACCCGGGACAGAAGTCCAAGAGACCCAGTACTTC.

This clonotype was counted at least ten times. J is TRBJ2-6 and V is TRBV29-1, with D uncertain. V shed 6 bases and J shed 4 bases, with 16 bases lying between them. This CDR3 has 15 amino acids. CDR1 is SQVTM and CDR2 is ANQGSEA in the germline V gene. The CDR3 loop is CSVHDWATGANVLTF. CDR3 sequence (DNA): TGCAGCGTACACGATTGGGCTACAGGGGCCAACGTCCTGACTTTC.

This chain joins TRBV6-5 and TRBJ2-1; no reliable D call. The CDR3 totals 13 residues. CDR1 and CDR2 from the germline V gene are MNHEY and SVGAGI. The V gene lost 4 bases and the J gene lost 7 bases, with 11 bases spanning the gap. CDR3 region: CASSSVGPNEQFF. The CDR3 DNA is TGTGCCAGCAGTTCGGTAGGACCTAATGAGCAGTTCTTC.

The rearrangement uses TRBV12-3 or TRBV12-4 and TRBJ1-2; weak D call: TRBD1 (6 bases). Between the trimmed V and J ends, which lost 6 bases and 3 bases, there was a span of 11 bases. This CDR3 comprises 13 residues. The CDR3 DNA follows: TGTGCCAGCAGGGAACAGGGATACTATGGCTACACCTTC. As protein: CASREQGYYGYTF.

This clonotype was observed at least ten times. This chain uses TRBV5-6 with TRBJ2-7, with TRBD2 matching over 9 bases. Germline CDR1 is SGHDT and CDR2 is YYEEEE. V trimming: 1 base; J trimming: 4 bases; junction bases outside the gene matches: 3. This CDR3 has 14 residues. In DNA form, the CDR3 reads TGTGCCAGCAGCTTGACTAGCGGGCAGTACGAGCAGTACTTC. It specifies CASSLTSGQYEQYF.